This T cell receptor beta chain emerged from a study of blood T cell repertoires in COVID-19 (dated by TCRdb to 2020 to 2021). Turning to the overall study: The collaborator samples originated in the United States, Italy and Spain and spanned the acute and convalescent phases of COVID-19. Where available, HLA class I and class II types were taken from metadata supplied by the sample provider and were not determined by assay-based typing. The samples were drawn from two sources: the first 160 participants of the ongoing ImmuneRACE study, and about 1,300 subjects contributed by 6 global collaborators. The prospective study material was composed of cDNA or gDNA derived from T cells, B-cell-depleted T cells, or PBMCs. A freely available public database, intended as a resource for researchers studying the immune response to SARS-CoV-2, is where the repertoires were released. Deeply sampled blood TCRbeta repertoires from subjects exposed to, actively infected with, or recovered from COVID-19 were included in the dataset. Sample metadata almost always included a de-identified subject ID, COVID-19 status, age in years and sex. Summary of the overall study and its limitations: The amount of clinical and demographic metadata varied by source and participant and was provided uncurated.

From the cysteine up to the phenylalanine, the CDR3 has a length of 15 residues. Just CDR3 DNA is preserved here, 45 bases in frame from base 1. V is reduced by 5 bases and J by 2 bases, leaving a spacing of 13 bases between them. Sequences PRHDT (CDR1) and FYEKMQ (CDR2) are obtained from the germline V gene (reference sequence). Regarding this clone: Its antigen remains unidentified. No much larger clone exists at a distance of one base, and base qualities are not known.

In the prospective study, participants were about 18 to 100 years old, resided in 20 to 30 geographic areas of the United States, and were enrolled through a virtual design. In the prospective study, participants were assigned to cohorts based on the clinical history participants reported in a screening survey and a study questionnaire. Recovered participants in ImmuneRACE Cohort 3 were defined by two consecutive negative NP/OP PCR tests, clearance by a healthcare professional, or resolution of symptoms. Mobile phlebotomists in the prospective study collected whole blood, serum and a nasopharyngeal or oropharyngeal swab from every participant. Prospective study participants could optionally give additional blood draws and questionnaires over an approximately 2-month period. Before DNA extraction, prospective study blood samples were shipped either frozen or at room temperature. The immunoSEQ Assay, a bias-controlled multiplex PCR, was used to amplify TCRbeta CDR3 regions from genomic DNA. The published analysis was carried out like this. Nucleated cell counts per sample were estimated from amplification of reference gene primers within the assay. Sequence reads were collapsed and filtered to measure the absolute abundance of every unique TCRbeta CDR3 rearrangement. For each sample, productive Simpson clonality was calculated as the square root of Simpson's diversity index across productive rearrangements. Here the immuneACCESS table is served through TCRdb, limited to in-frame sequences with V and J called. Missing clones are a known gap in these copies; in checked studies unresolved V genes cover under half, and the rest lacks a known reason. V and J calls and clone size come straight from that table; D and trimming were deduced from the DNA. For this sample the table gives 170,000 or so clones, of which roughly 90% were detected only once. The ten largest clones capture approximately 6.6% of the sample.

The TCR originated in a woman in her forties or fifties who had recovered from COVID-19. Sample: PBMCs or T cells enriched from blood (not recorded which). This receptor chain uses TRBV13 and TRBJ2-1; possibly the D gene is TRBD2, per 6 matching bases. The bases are TGTGCCAGCAGCCCGCGGGGCCTAACCTACAATGAGCAGTTCTTC. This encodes CASSPRGLTYNEQFF. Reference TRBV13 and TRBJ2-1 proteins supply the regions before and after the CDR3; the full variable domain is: AAGVIQSPRHLIKEKRETATLKCYPIPRHDTVYWYQQGPGQDPQFLISFYEKMQSDKGSIPDRFSAQQFSDYHSELNMSSLELGDSALYFCASSPRGLTYNEQFFGPGTRLTVL.